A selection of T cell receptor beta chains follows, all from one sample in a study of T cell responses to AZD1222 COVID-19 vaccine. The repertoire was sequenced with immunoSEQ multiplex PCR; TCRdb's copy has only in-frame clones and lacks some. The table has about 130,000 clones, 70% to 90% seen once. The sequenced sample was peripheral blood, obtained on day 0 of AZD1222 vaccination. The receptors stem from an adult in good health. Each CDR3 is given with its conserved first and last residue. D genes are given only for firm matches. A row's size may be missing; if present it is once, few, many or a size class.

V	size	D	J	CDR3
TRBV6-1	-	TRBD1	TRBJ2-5	CASSELGGGRETQYF
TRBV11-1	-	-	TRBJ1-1	CASSLSSGFTEAFF
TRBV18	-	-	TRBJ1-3	CASSPLAGKINTIYF
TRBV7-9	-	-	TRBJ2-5	CASSIPAGAETQYF
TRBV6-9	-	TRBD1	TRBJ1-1	CASRSRDRGKKVQNTEAFF
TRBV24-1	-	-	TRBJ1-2	CATSGVGNYGYTF
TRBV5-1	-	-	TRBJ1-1	CASSLQASGTEAFF
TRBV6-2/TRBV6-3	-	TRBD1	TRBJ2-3	CASSRTGGTDTQYF
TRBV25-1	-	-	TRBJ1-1	CASSGQTHTEAFF
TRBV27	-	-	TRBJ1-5	CASSFLPRLNQPQHF
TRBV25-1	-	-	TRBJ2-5	CASSAQGSRLGETQYF
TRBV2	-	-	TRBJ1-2	CASSTGYGYTF
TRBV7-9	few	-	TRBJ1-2	CASSPPGANYGYTF